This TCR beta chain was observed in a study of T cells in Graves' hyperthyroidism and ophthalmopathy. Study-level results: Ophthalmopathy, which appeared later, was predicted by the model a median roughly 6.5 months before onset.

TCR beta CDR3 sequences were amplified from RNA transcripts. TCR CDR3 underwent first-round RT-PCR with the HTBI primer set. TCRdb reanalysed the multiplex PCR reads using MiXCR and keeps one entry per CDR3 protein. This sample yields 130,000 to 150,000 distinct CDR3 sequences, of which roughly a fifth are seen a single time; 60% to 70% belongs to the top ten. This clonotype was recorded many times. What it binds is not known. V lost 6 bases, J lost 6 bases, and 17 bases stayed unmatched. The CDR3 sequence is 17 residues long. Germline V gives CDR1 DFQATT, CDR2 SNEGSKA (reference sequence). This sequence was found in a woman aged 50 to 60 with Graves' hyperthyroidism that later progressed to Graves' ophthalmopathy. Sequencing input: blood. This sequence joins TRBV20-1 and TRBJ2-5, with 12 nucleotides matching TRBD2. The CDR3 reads CSAPPASGRAGGQTQYF. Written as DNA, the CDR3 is TGCAGTGCCCCCCCGGCTAGCGGGAGGGCCGGGGGCCAGACCCAGTACTTC.